Following are 17 T cell receptor beta chains from one sample sequenced in a study of blood T cells in healthy people across ages. Through a sample-barcoded 5' primer and a J-beta primer mix, a second PCR was run for roughly 6 to 11 cycles. TCRdb itself ran the 5' RACE reads through MiXCR, one entry per CDR3 protein. The sample shows 800,000 or so distinct CDR3 sequences, less than 80% of them seen only once. Sequencing used blood. The receptors were sampled from a man aged 30-40 years in good health.

This clonotype was observed a handful of times. The chain combines TRBV6-1 with TRBJ2-1; D is unresolved. The CDR3 sequence is 15 residues long. Trimming removed 5 bases from V and 7 bases from J, with 18 bases in between. Germline V gene sequence: CDR1 MNHNS, CDR2 SASEGT. The CDR3 DNA is TGTGCCAGCAGTCGGCCCGCCGCGGCCCCTAATGAGCAGTTCTTC. Translating it yields CASSRPAAAPNEQFF.

The chain couples TRBV9 to TRBJ2-3; D uncertain. CDR1 is SGDLS and CDR2 is YYNGEE in the germline V gene. The V end was cut by 4 bases, the J end by 2 bases, with 11 bases between. This CDR3 region has 14 residues. CDR3 in amino acids: CASSPQRYTDTQYF. The CDR3 nucleotides are TGTGCCAGCAGCCCCCAAAGGTACACAGATACGCAGTATTTT.

In its sample, this clonotype was seen a few times. The rearrangement joins TRBV4-2 to TRBJ1-4; D is possibly TRBD1 (6 bases). CDR1 LGHNA and CDR2 YNFKEQ come from the germline V gene. The V and J ends lost 5 bases and 7 bases respectively, with 23 bases between them. The CDR3 covers 17 residues. Written as DNA, the CDR3 is TGTGCCAGCAGCTTTGGGCGTGGAGGGGGAGAGGGTGAAAAACTGTTTTTT. Translation: CASSFGRGGGEGEKLFF.

J is TRBJ2-1 and V is TRBV6-2 or TRBV6-3; no clear D gene. The ends were cut back, 2 bases at V and 5 bases at J, with 4 bases in the middle. Germline CDR1 and CDR2: MNHEY and SVGEGT. This CDR3 contains 12 residues. The chain's CDR3 is CASSYRDNEQFF. The CDR3 DNA follows: TGTGCCAGCAGTTACAGGGACAATGAGCAGTTCTTC.

This chain links TRBV7-2 with TRBJ2-4; D gene unclear. The CDR3 covers 16 residues. Germline-derived CDR1 and CDR2 are SGHTA and FQGNSA. V lost 1 base, J lost 1 base, and 11 bases lay in between. The CDR3: CASSLVRFLAKNIQYF. The DNA for the CDR3 is TGTGCCAGCAGCTTAGTGAGGTTTCTGGCCAAAAACATTCAGTACTTC. Drawing the rest from reference TRBV7-2 and TRBJ2-4, the complete variable domain is GAGVSQSPSNKVTEKGKDVELRCDPISGHTALYWYRQSLGQGLEFLIYFQGNSAPDKSGLPSDRFSAERTGGSVSTLTIQRTQQEDSAVYLCASSLVRFLAKNIQYFGAGTRLSVL.

The chain employs TRBV2 and TRBJ2-4; possibly TRBD1 or TRBD2 for D (6 bases each). This CDR3 comprises 12 residues. Germline V gene lookup returns CDR1 SNHLY and CDR2 FYNNEI. Trimming took 0 bases from V and 13 from J, leaving 10 bases between them. CDR3 region: CASSEARGEQYF. As DNA, the CDR3 is TGTGCCAGCAGTGAAGCTAGGGGGGAGCAGTACTTC.

V is TRBV5-1 and J is TRBJ1-2; D not resolved. The CDR3 totals 13 residues. Trimming shortened V by 7 bases and J by 1 base, and 11 bases separated the two germline ends. The germline V gene has CDR1 SGHRS and CDR2 YFSETQ. The CDR3, as DNA: TGCGCCAGCGGAGAGAGTGGTAACTATGGCTACACCTTC. Residues: CASGESGNYGYTF.

In this sample, this clonotype turned up once. This chain links TRBV6-6 with TRBJ1-2; the D is unclear. CDR1 and CDR2 (germline): MNHNY, SVGAGI (reference sequence). V was shortened by 2 bases and J by 4 bases, with 11 bases between the two germline ends. The CDR3 length is 14 residues. The CDR3 loop reads CASSYLSPGYGYTF. In DNA form, the CDR3 reads TGTGCCAGCAGTTACCTGTCTCCGGGCTATGGCTACACCTTC.

The rearrangement uses TRBV12-3 or TRBV12-4 and TRBJ1-6; no firm D call. The ends were cut back, 5 bases at V and 5 bases at J, with 13 bases in the middle. The CDR3 runs to 15 residues. CDR3 protein: CASSIREFNNSPLHF. CDR3 coding DNA: TGTGCCAGCAGTATAAGGGAGTTTAATAATTCACCCCTCCACTTT.

This sequence joins TRBV7-2 and TRBJ2-4; 7 bases are a match to TRBD2. Unmatched junction bases numbered 7, after V lost 2 bases and J lost 0 bases. CDR1 and CDR2 from the germline V gene are SGHTA and FQGNSA. The CDR3 totals 17 residues. CDR3 sequence (DNA): TGTGCCAGCAGCTTAAGAAGGGAGGGTCGAGCCAAAAACATTCAGTACTTC. Protein sequence: CASSLRREGRAKNIQYF.

This chain uses TRBV7-2 with TRBJ1-6; no clear D gene. Germline V gene lookup returns CDR1 SGHTA and CDR2 FQGNSA. Trimming cost V 4 bases and J 6 bases, with 7 bases left between them. CDR3 length equals 13 residues. This CDR3 is CASSSAFNSPLHF. The CDR3 DNA reads as TGTGCCAGCAGCTCCGCCTTTAATTCACCCCTCCACTTT.

This clonotype has a count of ten or more. The V call is TRBV7-6, the J call TRBJ2-7, with TRBD1 as a possible D gene (5 bases). Germline CDR1 is SGHVS and CDR2 is FNYEAQ. This CDR3 contains 15 residues. Trimming stripped 1 base from V and 5 bases from J, with 15 bases between. CDR3 bases: TGTGCCAGCAGCTTAGTGGCTCAGGGTAGCCACGAGCAGTACTTC. Its protein is CASSLVAQGSHEQYF. The full variable domain, its missing parts supplied by reference TRBV7-6 and TRBJ2-7, is GAGVSQSPRYKVTKRGQDVALRCDPISGHVSLYWYRQALGQGPEFLTYFNYEAQQDKSGLPNDRFSAERPEGSISTLTIQRTEQRDSAMYRCASSLVAQGSHEQYFGPGTRLTVT.

There are a few counts of this clonotype. This chain joins TRBV7-2 and TRBJ2-4; tentatively, D is TRBD1 (6 bases). The J call is uncertain, as TRBJ2-7 better fits the DNA end. Germline V gene lookup returns CDR1 SGHTA and CDR2 FQGNSA. The length of the CDR3 is 14 residues. In DNA, the CDR3 is TGTGCCAGCGTCGGGGTAACACAGGGATACGAGCAGTACTTC. It translates to CASVGVTQGYEQYF.

The gene calls are TRBV18 and TRBJ2-4; no clear D gene. Trimming left V 0 bases short and J 7 bases short, with 7 bases between. Germline lookup yields CDR1 KGHSH and CDR2 LQKENI. The CDR3 loop spans 13 amino acids. CDR3 coding DNA: TGTGCCAGCTCACCACCGGTTGGGAACATTCAGTACTTC. It codes for CASSPPVGNIQYF.

V and J are TRBV2 and TRBJ2-5; unclear D gene. Judging by the DNA end, TRBJ2-7 fits better; the J call may be wrong. Germline loops: CDR1 SNHLY, CDR2 FYNNEI. This CDR3 has 13 residues. CDR3 DNA: TGTGCCAGCAGTGAAGCGTGGGTCCACGAGCAGTACTTC. Encoded protein: CASSEAWVHEQYF.

J is TRBJ2-4 and V is TRBV24-1; D unresolved. CDR1 and CDR2 from the germline V gene are KGHDR and SFDVKD. This CDR3 region has 11 residues. V dropped 3 bases and J dropped 15 bases, with 11 bases sitting between them. The CDR3 nucleotides are TGTGCCACCAGTGATGGGTGCGATAGGTACTTC. It encodes CATSDGCDRYF.

This clonotype was seen a handful of times. This sequence joins TRBV5-1 and TRBJ2-7, with D unclear. The CDR3 consists of 13 residues. Germline CDR1 is SGHRS and CDR2 is YFSETQ. V was trimmed by 7 bases and J by 5 bases, leaving 16 bases between them. The CDR3 reads CASRRPETNEQYF. CDR3 coding DNA: TGCGCCAGCCGGCGGCCCGAAACTAACGAGCAGTACTTC.